This T cell receptor beta chain was obtained from a study of OX40 agonist ivuxolimab in advanced cancers. About the research overall: The patients' treatment was ivuxolimab, an agonistic anti-OX40 (CD134) antibody. A history of anti-PD-1, anti-PD-L1 or anti-CTLA-4 therapy was acceptable, and approximately 41% had some.

The germline V gene has CDR1 SEHNR and CDR2 FQNEAQ (reference sequence). V shed 1 base and J 2 bases; nucleotides not matched to a gene: 13. This CDR3 is 18 amino acids long. Profiling relied on immunoSEQ multiplex PCR, and the TCRdb table lists in-frame clones only, not all of them. Altogether tens of thousands of clones are present, approximately 81% being singletons, with the ten largest covering approximately 15%. The source was CD4+ or CD8+ T cells sorted from blood, collected in a trial of the OX40 agonist ivuxolimab. This TCR was sampled from an adult with an advanced solid tumor such as melanoma, head and neck, liver or kidney cancer. V gene TRBV7-9 combines with J gene TRBJ2-5; 7 nucleotides line up with TRBD2. In nucleotides, the CDR3 is TGTGCCAGCAGCTTAGATTCTGCTACTAGCGTAAAACAAGAGACCCAGTACTTC. Translating it yields CASSLDSATSVKQETQYF.